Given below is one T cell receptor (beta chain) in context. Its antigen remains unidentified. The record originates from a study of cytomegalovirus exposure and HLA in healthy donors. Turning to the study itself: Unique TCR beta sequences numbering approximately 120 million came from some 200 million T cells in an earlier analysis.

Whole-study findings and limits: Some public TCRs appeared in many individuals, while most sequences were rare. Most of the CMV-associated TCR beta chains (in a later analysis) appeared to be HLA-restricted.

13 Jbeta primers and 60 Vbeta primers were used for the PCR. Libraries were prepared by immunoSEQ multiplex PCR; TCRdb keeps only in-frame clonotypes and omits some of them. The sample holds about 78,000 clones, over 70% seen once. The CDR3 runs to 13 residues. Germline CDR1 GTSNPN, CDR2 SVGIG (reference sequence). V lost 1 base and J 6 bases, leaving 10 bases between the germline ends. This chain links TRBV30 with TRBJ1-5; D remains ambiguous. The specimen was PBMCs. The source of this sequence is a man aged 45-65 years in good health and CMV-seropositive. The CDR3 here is CAWSEREFQPQHF. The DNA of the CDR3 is TGTGCCTGGAGTGAAAGGGAGTTTCAGCCCCAGCATTTT.